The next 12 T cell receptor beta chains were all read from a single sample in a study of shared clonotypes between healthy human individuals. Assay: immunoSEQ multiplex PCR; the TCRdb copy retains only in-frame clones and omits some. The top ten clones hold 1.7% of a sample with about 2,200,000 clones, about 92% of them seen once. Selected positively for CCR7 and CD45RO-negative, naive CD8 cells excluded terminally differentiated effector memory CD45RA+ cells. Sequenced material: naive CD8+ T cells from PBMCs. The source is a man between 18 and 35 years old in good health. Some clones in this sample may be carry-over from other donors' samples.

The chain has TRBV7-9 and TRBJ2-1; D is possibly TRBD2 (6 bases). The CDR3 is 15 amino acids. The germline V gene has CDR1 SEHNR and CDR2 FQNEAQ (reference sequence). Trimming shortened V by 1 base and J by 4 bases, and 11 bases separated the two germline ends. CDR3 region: CASSLEPGAYNEQFF. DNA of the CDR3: TGTGCCAGCAGCTTAGAGCCGGGAGCGTACAATGAGCAGTTCTTC. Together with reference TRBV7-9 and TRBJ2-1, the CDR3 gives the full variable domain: DTGVSQNPRHKITKRGQNVTFRCDPISEHNRLYWYRQTLGQGPEFLTYFQNEAQLEKSRLLSDRFSAERPKGSFSTLEIQRTEQGDSAMYLCASSLEPGAYNEQFFGPGTRLTVL.

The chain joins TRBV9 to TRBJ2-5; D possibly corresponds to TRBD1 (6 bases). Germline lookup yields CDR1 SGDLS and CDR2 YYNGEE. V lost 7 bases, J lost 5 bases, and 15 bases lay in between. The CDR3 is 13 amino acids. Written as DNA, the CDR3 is TGTGCCAGCCAGGGCAGGCAGGGGGAGACCCAGTACTTC. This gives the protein CASQGRQGETQYF.

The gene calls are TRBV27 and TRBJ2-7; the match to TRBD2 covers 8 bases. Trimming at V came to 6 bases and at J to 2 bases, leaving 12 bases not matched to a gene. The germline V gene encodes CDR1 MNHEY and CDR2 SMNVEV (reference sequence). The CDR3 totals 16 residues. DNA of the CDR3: TGTGCCAGCAGGGAACTTAGCGGGGCGCCGACCTACGAGCAGTACTTC. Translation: CASRELSGAPTYEQYF.

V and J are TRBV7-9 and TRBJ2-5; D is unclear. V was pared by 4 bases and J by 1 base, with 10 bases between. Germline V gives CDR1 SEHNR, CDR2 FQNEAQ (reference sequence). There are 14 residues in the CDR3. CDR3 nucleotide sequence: TGTGCCAGCAGCTCCGCCCGGCTCCAAGAGACCCAGTACTTC. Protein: CASSSARLQETQYF.

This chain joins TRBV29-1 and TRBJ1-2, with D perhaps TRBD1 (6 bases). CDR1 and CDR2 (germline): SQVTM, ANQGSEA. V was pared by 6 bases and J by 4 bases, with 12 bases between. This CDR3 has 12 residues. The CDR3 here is CSVQGGGYGYTF. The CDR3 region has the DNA TGCAGCGTACAGGGAGGGGGCTATGGCTACACCTTC.

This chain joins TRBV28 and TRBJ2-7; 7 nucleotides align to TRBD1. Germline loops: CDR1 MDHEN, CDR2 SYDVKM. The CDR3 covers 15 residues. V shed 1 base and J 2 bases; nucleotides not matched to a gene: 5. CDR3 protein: CASSLSAQGAYEQYF. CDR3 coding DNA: TGTGCCAGCAGTTTATCCGCTCAGGGGGCCTACGAGCAGTACTTC. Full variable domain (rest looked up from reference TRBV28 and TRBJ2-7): DVKVTQSSRYLVKRTGEKVFLECVQDMDHENMFWYRQDPGLGLRLIYFSYDVKMKEKGDIPEGYSVSREKKERFSLILESASTNQTSMYLCASSLSAQGAYEQYFGPGTRLTVT.

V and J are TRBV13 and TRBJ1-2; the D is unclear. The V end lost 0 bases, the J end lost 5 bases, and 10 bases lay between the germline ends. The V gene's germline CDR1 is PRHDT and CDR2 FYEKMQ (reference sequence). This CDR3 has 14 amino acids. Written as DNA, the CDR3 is TGTGCCAGCAGCTTAGGGCGGTTATTGTATGGCTACACCTTC. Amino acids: CASSLGRLLYGYTF.

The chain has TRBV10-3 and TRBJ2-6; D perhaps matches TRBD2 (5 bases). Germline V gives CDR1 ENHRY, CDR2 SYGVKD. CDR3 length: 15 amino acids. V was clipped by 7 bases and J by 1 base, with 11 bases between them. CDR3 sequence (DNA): TGTGCCATCAACTCATGGGAGTCTGGGGCCAACGTCCTGACTTTC. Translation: CAINSWESGANVLTF.

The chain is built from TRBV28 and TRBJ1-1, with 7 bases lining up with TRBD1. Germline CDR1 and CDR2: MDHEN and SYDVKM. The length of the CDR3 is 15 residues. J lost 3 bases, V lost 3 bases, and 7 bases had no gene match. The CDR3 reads CASSFYGTVYTEAFF. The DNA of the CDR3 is TGTGCCAGCAGTTTCTATGGGACAGTATACACTGAAGCTTTCTTT. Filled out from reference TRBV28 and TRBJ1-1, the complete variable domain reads DVKVTQSSRYLVKRTGEKVFLECVQDMDHENMFWYRQDPGLGLRLIYFSYDVKMKEKGDIPEGYSVSREKKERFSLILESASTNQTSMYLCASSFYGTVYTEAFFGQGTRLTVV.

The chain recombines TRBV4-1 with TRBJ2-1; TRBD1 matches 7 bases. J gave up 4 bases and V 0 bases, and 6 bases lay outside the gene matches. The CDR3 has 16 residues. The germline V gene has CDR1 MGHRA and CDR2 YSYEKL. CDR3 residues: CASSQDLGQRYNEQFF. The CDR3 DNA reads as TGCGCCAGCAGCCAAGATTTGGGACAGAGATACAATGAGCAGTTCTTC.

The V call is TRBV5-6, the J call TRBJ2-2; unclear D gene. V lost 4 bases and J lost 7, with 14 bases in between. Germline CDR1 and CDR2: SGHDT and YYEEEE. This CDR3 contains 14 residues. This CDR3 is CASSALRGGGELFF. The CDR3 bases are TGTGCCAGCAGCGCCCTTCGAGGCGGCGGGGAGCTGTTTTTT.

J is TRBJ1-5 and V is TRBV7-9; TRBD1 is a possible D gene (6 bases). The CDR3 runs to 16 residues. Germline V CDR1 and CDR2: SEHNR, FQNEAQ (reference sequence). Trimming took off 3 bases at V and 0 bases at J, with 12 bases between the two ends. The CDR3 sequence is CASSFGQLYSNQPQHF. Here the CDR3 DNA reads TGTGCCAGCAGCTTCGGACAGCTCTATAGCAATCAGCCCCAGCATTTT.